This TCR beta chain was retrieved from a study of blood T cell repertoires in COVID-19. Whole-study context: Acute-phase and convalescent COVID-19 samples originated in the United States, Italy and Spain. The cDNA or gDNA used as material had been derived from T cells, B-cell-depleted T cells, or PBMCs.

Germline trimming cut 3 bases from V and 3 bases from J; bases unmatched to any gene: 8. This CDR3 has 15 amino acids. The germline V gene encodes CDR1 SGHTA and CDR2 FQGNSA. Source study methods: Cell counts per sample came from amplifying reference gene primers. Data came from immunoSEQ multiplex PCR; TCRdb stores just in-frame clones and leaves some out. V, J and clone size are those of that table, while D and trimming were read from the DNA. The sample includes around 200,000 clones, 86% of them seen just once. This TCR was sampled from an elderly woman in a cohort sampled during active or convalescent COVID-19. Source material: peripheral blood. The gene calls are TRBV7-2 and TRBJ2-7, with 7 nucleotides matching TRBD1. CDR3 sequence reads: CASSLQTQGNYEQYF. The CDR3 bases are TGTGCCAGCAGCTTGCAAACACAGGGGAACTACGAGCAGTACTTC. Full variable domain (rest looked up from reference TRBV7-2 and TRBJ2-7): GAGVSQSPSNKVTEKGKDVELRCDPISGHTALYWYRQSLGQGLEFLIYFQGNSAPDKSGLPSDRFSAERTGGSVSTLTIQRTQQEDSAVYLCASSLQTQGNYEQYFGPGTRLTVT.